The present TCR beta chain was sequenced within a study of siplizumab effects on memory and regulatory T cells. Clones were sequenced by immunoSEQ multiplex PCR, and TCRdb holds only the in-frame ones, with some missing. The sample lists about 63,000 clones, roughly 85% occurring once. The study's findings and limits: The apparent diversity of naive T cells exceeded that of memory cells, and naive T cells seemed to make a major contribution to the alloresponse. Siplizumab significantly brought down the alloreactive sequences that trace back to unstimulated CD4+ memory cells.

As for this clone: The antigen is not known.

Per the germline V gene, CDR1 is LGHNA and CDR2 is YNFKEQ. V was pared by 1 base and J by 0 bases, with 9 bases between. The CDR3 spans 15 residues. Specimen: memory CD4+ T cells sorted from blood. This clonotype originated in a human donor in good health. The rearrangement joins TRBV4-2 to TRBJ1-2; possibly TRBD1 for D (5 bases). CDR3 sequence reads: CASSQGDGANYGYTF. CDR3 nucleotide sequence: TGTGCCAGCAGCCAAGGGGACGGCGCTAACTATGGCTACACCTTC.